One sample yielded the 27 T cell receptor beta chains listed below, sequenced in a study of CD8+ T cells in alopecia areata. It was cDNA, reverse transcribed from extracted RNA, that served as the sequencing template. Repertoires were generated with immunoSEQ multiplex PCR, while TCRdb's copy carries only in-frame clones and drops some. This table has tens of thousands of clones, over 65% appearing once. What was sequenced was NKG2D-low CD8+ T cells sorted from blood. The receptor source for this set is a human donor with alopecia areata.

The chain employs TRBV5-1 and TRBJ2-5, with D possibly being TRBD1 (6 bases). The CDR3 runs to 14 residues. Trimming took 1 base from V and 1 from J, leaving 8 bases between them. CDR1 is SGHRS and CDR2 is YFSETQ in the germline V gene. CDR3 region: CASSLTGFQETQYF. The CDR3 nucleotides read TGCGCCAGCAGCTTGACAGGGTTCCAAGAGACCCAGTACTTC.

The chain couples TRBV27 to TRBJ2-7, with D possibly being TRBD2 (5 bases). Germline V gives CDR1 MNHEY, CDR2 SMNVEV (reference sequence). The CDR3 extends over 14 amino acids. V was trimmed by 5 bases and J by 2 bases, leaving 13 bases between them. CDR3 sequence: CASSPGLGTYEQYF. In DNA form, the CDR3 reads TGTGCCAGCAGTCCAGGACTCGGTACCTACGAGCAGTACTTC.

The table lists this clone with a few counts. V is TRBV19 and J is TRBJ1-1; D gene unclear. CDR3 length: 13 residues. Looked up from germline, CDR1 is LNHDA and CDR2 is SQIVND (reference sequence). Trimming pared 0 bases from V and 1 base from J, leaving 3 bases between. CDR3 sequence (DNA): TGTGCCAGTAGTATAGAGGCGAACACTGAAGCTTTCTTT. Protein sequence: CASSIEANTEAFF.

This clone was detected a few times. The chain joins TRBV4-2 to TRBJ2-1, with D hard to call. The CDR3 runs 15 residues. The germline V gene has CDR1 LGHNA and CDR2 YNFKEQ. V shed 0 bases and J shed 2 bases, with 8 bases lying between them. The CDR3 DNA reads TGTGCCAGCAGCCAAGAAGTAACAGCCTACAATGAGCAGTTCTTC. Residues: CASSQEVTAYNEQFF.

This clone is medium-sized in the sample. The chain employs TRBV27 and TRBJ1-1; perhaps TRBD1 as D (5 bases). Germline values: CDR1 MNHEY, CDR2 SMNVEV (reference sequence). V was pared by 3 bases and J by 1 base, with 15 bases between. The CDR3 contains 16 residues. In DNA, the CDR3 is TGTGCCAGCAGTTTCCAGGGAGAAGGTCCGAACACTGAAGCTTTCTTT. Its protein product is CASSFQGEGPNTEAFF.

This clone was detected only a few times. This chain's CDR3 is CASSPGQFYEQYF. For the CDR3, the DNA is TGTGCCAGTAGTCCAGGACAGTTCTACGAGCAGTACTTC. The rearrangement uses TRBV19 and TRBJ2-7; D possibly corresponds to TRBD1 (6 bases). Deletions cut 5 bases from V and 3 bases from J, with 11 bases between. CDR1 is LNHDA, CDR2 SQIVND, per germline (reference sequence). The CDR3 has 13 amino acids.

The chain recombines TRBV27 with TRBJ2-7, with 10 bases aligning to TRBD1. The CDR3 has 15 residues. CDR1 is MNHEY, CDR2 SMNVEV, per germline (reference sequence). V shed 0 bases and J 3 bases; nucleotides not matched to a gene: 2. The CDR3 protein is CASSLSDRGNYEQYF. The CDR3 DNA sequence: TGTGCCAGCAGTTTATCGGACAGGGGGAACTACGAGCAGTACTTC.

In this sample, this clone turned up a few times. The chain links TRBV15 to TRBJ2-1; D might be TRBD1 (6 bases). The V gene's germline CDR1 is LNHNV and CDR2 YYDKDF (reference sequence). The CDR3 has 14 amino acids. Trimming removed 3 bases at V and 3 bases at J, with 9 bases between. The CDR3 coding sequence is TGTGCCACCAGCAGCGCAGGGGACTACAATGAGCAGTTCTTC. Protein sequence: CATSSAGDYNEQFF.

The J gene is TRBJ2-7, the V gene TRBV30, with D uncertain. This CDR3 spans 13 amino acids. V was trimmed by 4 bases and J by 2 bases, leaving 12 bases between them. The germline V gene encodes CDR1 GTSNPN and CDR2 SVGIG (reference sequence). The CDR3 loop reads CAWTILSPYEQYF. The DNA for the CDR3 is TGTGCCTGGACCATCCTATCCCCCTACGAGCAGTACTTC.

J is TRBJ2-1 and V is TRBV4-1; 12 bases align to TRBD2. Per germline, CDR1 MGHRA and CDR2 YSYEKL. The CDR3 is 15 residues long. The ends lost 1 base at V and 10 bases at J; junction bases unmatched: 5. The CDR3 region is CASSQGLAGVREQFF. In DNA form, the CDR3 reads TGCGCCAGCAGCCAAGGACTAGCGGGAGTCCGAGAGCAGTTCTTC.

This clone was seen a handful of times. V is TRBV6-4 and J is TRBJ1-5; no reliable D call. Germline loops: CDR1 MRHNA, CDR2 SNTAGT. The CDR3 has 13 residues. The germline V and J ends were trimmed by 5 bases and 0 bases, with 5 bases remaining between them. The CDR3 bases are TGTGCCAGCAGTAGTGATAGCAATCAGCCCCAGCATTTT. It specifies CASSSDSNQPQHF.

In its sample, this clone was seen a few times. V gene TRBV7-9 combines with J gene TRBJ2-3; D not resolved. The CDR3 sequence is 13 residues long. V was pared by 5 bases and J by 2 bases, with 8 bases between. CDR1 is SEHNR, CDR2 FQNEAQ, per germline (reference sequence). The CDR3 DNA sequence: TGTGCCAGCAGCCCTACTATCACAGATACGCAGTATTTT. Translated, it gives CASSPTITDTQYF. The full variable domain, completed using reference TRBV7-9 and TRBJ2-3, is DTGVSQNPRHKITKRGQNVTFRCDPISEHNRLYWYRQTLGQGPEFLTYFQNEAQLEKSRLLSDRFSAERPKGSFSTLEIQRTEQGDSAMYLCASSPTITDTQYFGPGTRLTVL.

Written as DNA, the CDR3 is TGTGCCAGCAGCCAACCGGACTACGAGCAGTACTTC. Its protein product is CASSQPDYEQYF. The rearrangement uses TRBV4-2 and TRBJ2-7; D is undetermined. Per germline, CDR1 LGHNA and CDR2 YNFKEQ. This CDR3 spans 12 amino acids. Trimming stripped 2 bases from V and 3 bases from J, with 5 bases between.

The V call is TRBV7-2, the J call TRBJ2-7; 7 positions agree with TRBD1. J gave up 2 bases and V 2 bases, and 3 bases lay outside the gene matches. The CDR3 consists of 14 residues. CDR1 is SGHTA and CDR2 is FQGNSA in the germline V gene. CDR3 region: CASSLIQGPYEQYF. Written as DNA, the CDR3 is TGTGCCAGCAGCTTAATACAGGGGCCCTACGAGCAGTACTTC. Looking up the rest from reference TRBV7-2 and TRBJ2-7 gives the full variable domain: GAGVSQSPSNKVTEKGKDVELRCDPISGHTALYWYRQSLGQGLEFLIYFQGNSAPDKSGLPSDRFSAERTGGSVSTLTIQRTQQEDSAVYLCASSLIQGPYEQYFGPGTRLTVT.

There are a few counts of this clone. J is TRBJ2-2 and V is TRBV6-4; possibly TRBD2 for D (6 bases). V gave up 3 bases and J gave up 5 bases, with 13 bases separating them. The CDR3 has 15 amino acids. Germline V gene sequence: CDR1 MRHNA, CDR2 SNTAGT. Written as DNA, the CDR3 is TGTGCCAGCAGTGATGGGCGGGATTTTACCGGGGAGCTGTTTTTT. It yields the protein CASSDGRDFTGELFF.

The chain has TRBV7-2 and TRBJ1-1; D is unresolved. Germline CDR1 SGHTA, CDR2 FQGNSA. The V gene lost 1 base and the J gene lost 1 base, with 7 bases spanning the gap. The CDR3 has 14 residues. The CDR3 is CASSLGGRNTEAFF. In DNA form, the CDR3 reads TGTGCCAGCAGCTTAGGAGGGAGGAACACTGAAGCTTTCTTT.

The rearrangement links TRBV2 to TRBJ2-1, with 9 bases matching TRBD2. Trimming removed 1 base from V and 4 bases from J; junction bases left unmatched: 11. The CDR3 length is 18 residues. Germline CDR1 SNHLY, CDR2 FYNNEI. The CDR3 coding sequence is TGTGCCAGCAGTGAAGTTCGGTCTAGCGGGGAATCTTACAATGAGCAGTTCTTC. This translates into CASSEVRSSGESYNEQFF.

The sample holds a few counts of this clone. The chain carries TRBV19 and TRBJ2-7; D is undetermined. The CDR3 sequence is 14 residues long. The germline CDR1 and CDR2 sequences are LNHDA and SQIVND (reference sequence). Trimming removed 5 bases from V and 5 bases from J, with 16 bases in between. CDR3 in DNA: TGTGCCAGTAGTGCCCGGTCGGATGGGGACGAGCAGTACTTC. Translation gives CASSARSDGDEQYF. Combining the CDR3 with reference TRBV19 and TRBJ2-7 gives the whole variable domain DGGITQSPKYLFRKEGQNVTLSCEQNLNHDAMYWYRQDPGQGLRLIYYSQIVNDFQKGDIAEGYSVSREKKESFPLTVTSAQKNPTAFYLCASSARSDGDEQYFGPGTRLTVT.

This sequence joins TRBV10-3 and TRBJ2-7; D possibly corresponds to TRBD1 (6 bases). Germline-derived CDR1 and CDR2 are ENHRY and SYGVKD. The V end lost 4 bases, the J end lost 5 bases, and 15 bases lay between the germline ends. This CDR3 contains 14 residues. CDR3: CAISALQGTHEQYF. CDR3 nucleotide sequence: TGTGCCATCAGTGCGCTACAGGGTACCCACGAGCAGTACTTC.

The chain carries TRBV7-8 and TRBJ2-1; no clear D. The germline CDR1 and CDR2 sequences are SGHVS and FQNEAQ. The CDR3 runs to 13 residues. V lost 5 bases to trimming and J lost 8 bases, with 13 bases between them. In nucleotides, the CDR3 is TGTGCCAGCAGCAACGGAGTGGGCGATGAGCAGTTCTTC. It yields the protein CASSNGVGDEQFF.

This chain joins TRBV29-1 and TRBJ2-7; a possible D gene is TRBD1 (5 bases). CDR3 length equals 12 residues. CDR1 is SQVTM, CDR2 ANQGSEA, per germline. The V gene lost 4 bases and the J gene lost 2 bases, with 9 bases spanning the gap. The CDR3 is CSVGDSTYEQYF. In DNA form, the CDR3 reads TGCAGCGTTGGTGACAGCACCTACGAGCAGTACTTC.

The rearrangement joins TRBV4-1 to TRBJ2-7; 9 bases match TRBD1. CDR3 length equals 15 residues. Trimming removed 3 bases from V and 2 bases from J; junction bases left unmatched: 5. The germline gives CDR1 MGHRA, CDR2 YSYEKL. The CDR3: CASSHRTGDTYEQYF. CDR3 bases: TGCGCCAGCAGCCATCGGACAGGGGATACCTACGAGCAGTACTTC.

The V gene is TRBV7-9, the J gene TRBJ2-1, with TRBD2 matching over 12 bases. The CDR3 spans 16 residues. The V segment lost 0 bases and the J segment 3 bases; nucleotides outside the gene matches: 0. Per germline, CDR1 SEHNR and CDR2 FQNEAQ (reference sequence). The CDR3 DNA reads as TGTGCCAGCAGCTTAGCGGGACTAGCGGGCTACAATGAGCAGTTCTTC. It specifies CASSLAGLAGYNEQFF.

This rearrangement joins TRBV5-6 to TRBJ2-7; 9 positions agree with TRBD1. V shed 5 bases, J shed 3 bases, and the junction held 12 bases outside the gene matches. CDR1 is SGHDT, CDR2 YYEEEE, per germline. This CDR3 contains 16 residues. CDR3 amino acids: CASSSITGGSFYEQYF. The CDR3 DNA reads as TGTGCCAGCAGTAGTATAACAGGGGGCAGCTTCTACGAGCAGTACTTC.

This rearrangement joins TRBV9 to TRBJ1-2; D remains unclear. Germline-derived CDR1 and CDR2 are SGDLS and YYNGEE. There are 14 residues in the CDR3. The V and J ends lost 0 bases and 6 bases respectively, with 12 bases between them. The CDR3 sequence: CASSVVGPQDGYTF. Here the CDR3 DNA reads TGTGCCAGCAGCGTAGTCGGGCCTCAGGATGGCTACACCTTC.

The genes are TRBV7-8 and TRBJ2-2; D is ambiguous. Germline V gene lookup returns CDR1 SGHVS and CDR2 FQNEAQ. This CDR3 is built from 13 residues. The V gene lost 5 bases and the J gene lost 4 bases, with 8 bases spanning the gap. CDR3 residues: CASSQYSTGELFF. The CDR3 DNA sequence: TGTGCCAGCAGCCAGTACAGCACCGGGGAGCTGTTTTTT. Full variable domain (missing parts from reference TRBV7-8 and TRBJ2-2): GAGVSQSPRYKVAKRGQDVALRCDPISGHVSLFWYQQALGQGPEFLTYFQNEAQLDKSGLPSDRFFAERPEGSVSTLKIQRTQQEDSAVYLCASSQYSTGELFFGEGSRLTVL.

This clone has only a few counts. The chain has TRBV28 and TRBJ2-7; TRBD2 matches 13 bases. The CDR3 totals 16 residues. Germline trimming cut 3 bases from V and 3 bases from J; bases unmatched to any gene: 5. Looked up from germline, CDR1 is MDHEN and CDR2 is SYDVKM. The DNA for the CDR3 is TGTGCCAGCAGTTTCGGGACTAGCGGGAAGCACTACGAGCAGTACTTC. It translates to CASSFGTSGKHYEQYF. Using reference TRBV28 and TRBJ2-7 for the parts outside the CDR3, the full variable domain is DVKVTQSSRYLVKRTGEKVFLECVQDMDHENMFWYRQDPGLGLRLIYFSYDVKMKEKGDIPEGYSVSREKKERFSLILESASTNQTSMYLCASSFGTSGKHYEQYFGPGTRLTVT.